This TCR beta chain was observed in a study of T cell repertoires in cytomegalovirus infection. MiXCR was run by TCRdb on the reads, yielding one entry per CDR3 protein. The table has 50,000 or so distinct CDR3 sequences, around 21% seen once; the top ten hold approximately 55%. This clonotype was observed once. Its antigen is as yet unknown. Trimming left V 3 bases short and J 4 bases short, with 12 bases between. The CDR3 spans 14 residues. CDR1 and CDR2 from the germline V gene are MNHEY and SMNVEV (reference sequence). The source was CD8+ T cells from cultured PBMCs, collected from culture after CMV antigen stimulation. This clonotype originated in a human donor in good health (CMV status not recorded). Some clones in this sample may be carry-over from other donors' samples. This chain joins TRBV27 and TRBJ1-1; D not certain. CDR3 region: CASSFRNLGTEAFF. The CDR3 DNA reads TGTGCCAGCAGTTTCCGGAACCTGGGCACTGAAGCTTTCTTT.